Below, one TCR beta chain is given with its context. These data originate in a study of blood T cells in healthy people across ages. This CDR3 region has 17 residues. Trimming cost V 0 bases and J 2 bases; bases outside gene matches: 7. CDR1 LGHDT and CDR2 YNNKEL come from the germline V gene (reference sequence). Alongside a J-beta primer mix, a sample-barcoded 5' primer served in a second PCR lasting roughly 6 to 11 cycles. TCRdb ran MiXCR on the 5' RACE reads and lists one entry per CDR3 protein. Of fewer than 800,000 distinct CDR3 sequences in the sample, around 20% were seen once. The genes are TRBV3-1 and TRBJ2-7, with 10 bases identical to TRBD2. Sequenced input: blood. The receptor comes from a man aged 65-85 years in good health. CDR3 residues: CASSQDRLAGDTYEQYF. In DNA, the CDR3 is TGTGCCAGCAGCCAAGATCGCCTAGCGGGAGATACCTACGAGCAGTACTTC.